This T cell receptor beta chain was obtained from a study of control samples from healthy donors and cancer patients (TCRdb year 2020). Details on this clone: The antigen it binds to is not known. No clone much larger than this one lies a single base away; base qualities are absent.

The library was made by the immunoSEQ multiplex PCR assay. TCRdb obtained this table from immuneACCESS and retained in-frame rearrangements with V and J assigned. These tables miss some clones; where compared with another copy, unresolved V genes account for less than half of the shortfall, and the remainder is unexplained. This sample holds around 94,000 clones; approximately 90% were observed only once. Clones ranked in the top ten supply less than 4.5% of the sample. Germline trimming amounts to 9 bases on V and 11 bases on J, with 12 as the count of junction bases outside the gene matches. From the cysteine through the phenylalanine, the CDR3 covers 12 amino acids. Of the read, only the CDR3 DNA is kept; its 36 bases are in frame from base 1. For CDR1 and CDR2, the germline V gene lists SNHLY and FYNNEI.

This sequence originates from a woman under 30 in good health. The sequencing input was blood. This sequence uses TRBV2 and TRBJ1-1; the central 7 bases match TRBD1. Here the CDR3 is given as CASGLEGARAFF. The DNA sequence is TGTGCCAGTGGCCTAGAGGGGGCGAGGGCTTTCTTT.